The 17 T cell receptor beta chains below all came from one sample that was sequenced in a study of shared clonotypes between healthy human individuals. Using immunoSEQ multiplex PCR, the repertoire was profiled, and TCRdb retains in-frame clones only, with some absent. Among roughly 120,000 clones listed, around two thirds were seen once. The sequencing input was memory CD8+ T cells sorted from blood. Regarding subset: CD45RO+ cells pooled with CCR7-negative TemRA cells. All receptors come from a woman under 40 in good health.

The V call is TRBV11-3, the J call TRBJ2-2; TRBD1 agrees at 10 bases. Germline CDR1 reads SGHNT; CDR2 reads YENEEA. After removal of 6 bases from V and 6 bases from J, the junction contained 4 bases not matched to a gene. The CDR3 extends over 14 amino acids. CDR3 DNA sequence: TGTGCCAGCAGGAGACAGGGGGCAGCCGGGGAGCTGTTTTTT. This sequence encodes CASRRQGAAGELFF.

The genes are TRBV7-2 and TRBJ2-1; TRBD2 aligns across 11 bases. Germline loops: CDR1 SGHTA, CDR2 FQGNSA. The CDR3 consists of 18 residues. After removal of 4 bases from V and 0 bases from J, the junction contained 8 bases not matched to a gene. The CDR3 loop reads CASSSERLAGSSYNEQFF. CDR3 sequence (DNA): TGTGCCAGCAGCTCCGAGCGACTAGCGGGGAGCTCCTACAATGAGCAGTTCTTC.

The V call is TRBV4-1, the J call TRBJ1-2; D remains ambiguous. The CDR3 sequence is 17 residues long. V gave up 1 base and J gave up 2 bases, with 17 bases separating them. Per germline, CDR1 MGHRA and CDR2 YSYEKL. The CDR3 DNA reads TGCGCCAGCAGCCAAGTTTGGTCGGGCAGGAGCAACTATGGCTACACCTTC. Translated, it gives CASSQVWSGRSNYGYTF.

The rearrangement joins TRBV25-1 to TRBJ2-7, with a tentative D call TRBD1 (5 bases). Germline loops: CDR1 MGHDK, CDR2 SYGVNS. V was trimmed by 4 bases and J by 5 bases, leaving 9 bases between them. This CDR3 is 12 amino acids long. The CDR3 bases are TGTGCCAGCAGTGGCCAGGGTAACGAGCAGTACTTC. Encoded protein: CASSGQGNEQYF.

About this clone: This sample also contains other DNA sequences that code for the same CDR3. This chain links TRBV19 with TRBJ2-7, with D perhaps matching TRBD2 (6 bases). The CDR3 loop spans 14 amino acids. V lost 5 bases and J lost 0, with 11 bases in between. Germline V lookup: CDR1 LNHDA, CDR2 SQIVND (reference sequence). The CDR3 region is CASSSRTNSYEQYF. The CDR3 bases are TGTGCCAGTAGTTCCCGGACTAACTCCTACGAGCAGTACTTC.

Many counts were recorded for this clone. V usage is TRBV6-1 and J usage is TRBJ2-3; 13 positions agree with TRBD2. The CDR3 covers 15 residues. The germline gives CDR1 MNHNS, CDR2 SASEGT. V dropped 6 bases and J dropped 4; count of bases not matched to a gene: 4. CDR3 bases: TGTGCCAGCAGCGCACTAGCGGGAGGGCCAGATACGCAGTATTTT. The encoded protein is CASSALAGGPDTQYF.

This chain joins TRBV9 and TRBJ2-3, with TRBD1 as a possible D gene (5 bases). Germline V CDR1 and CDR2: SGDLS, YYNGEE. The CDR3 sequence is 14 residues long. V was pared by 0 bases and J by 2 bases, with 7 bases between. CDR3 nucleotides: TGTGCCAGCAGCGTAGCCAGGGACACAGATACGCAGTATTTT. Protein: CASSVARDTDTQYF.

This clone was counted a single time. The chain recombines TRBV29-1 with TRBJ1-3; D is undetermined. The CDR3 runs to 14 residues. The germline gives CDR1 SQVTM, CDR2 ANQGSEA. Trimming shortened V by 5 bases and J by 0 bases, and 11 bases separated the two germline ends. CDR3 sequence (DNA): TGCAGCGTTCCTAGCGGGAGCTCTGGAAACACCATATATTTT. This translates into CSVPSGSSGNTIYF.

Only one count was recorded for this clone. The V and J genes are TRBV7-8 and TRBJ1-2, with a possible D match to TRBD1 (6 bases). Per germline, CDR1 SGHVS and CDR2 FQNEAQ. The CDR3 is 15 amino acids. Trimming removed 1 base at V and 0 bases at J, with 9 bases between. The CDR3 reads CASSLVRQANYGYTF. In DNA, the CDR3 is TGTGCCAGCAGCTTAGTGAGACAGGCTAACTATGGCTACACCTTC.

The V and J genes are TRBV2 and TRBJ2-7; 11 bases align to TRBD2. Germline CDR1 SNHLY, CDR2 FYNNEI. The CDR3 totals 15 residues. Trimming took 4 bases from V and 2 from J; bases not matched to a gene: 4. The chain's CDR3 is CASSVAGGAPYEQYF. The CDR3 DNA reads TGTGCCAGCAGTGTAGCGGGAGGGGCTCCCTACGAGCAGTACTTC.

The chain couples TRBV6-1 to TRBJ1-3; 7 positions agree with TRBD1. CDR3 length: 18 residues. With 3 bases clipped from V and 2 bases from J, the junction kept 13 bases outside the gene matches. Germline V gives CDR1 MNHNS, CDR2 SASEGT. CDR3 residues: CASSDRDSDSDTGNTIYF. CDR3 in DNA: TGTGCCAGCAGTGACCGGGACAGTGATTCAGATACTGGAAACACCATATATTTT.

This chain links TRBV6-5 with TRBJ1-2; D call uncertain. Germline CDR1 is MNHEY and CDR2 is SVGAGI. This CDR3 is built from 11 residues. Trimming left V 8 bases short and J 3 bases short, with 7 bases between. This CDR3 reads CASGPDYGYTF. DNA for the CDR3: TGTGCCAGCGGGCCGGACTATGGCTACACCTTC.

Ten or more counts support this clone. This chain uses TRBV6-6 with TRBJ1-4, with D perhaps matching TRBD1 (5 bases). The CDR3 loop spans 13 amino acids. Germline lookup yields CDR1 MNHNY and CDR2 SVGAGI (reference sequence). V was clipped by 6 bases and J by 7 bases, with 12 bases between them. CDR3 DNA sequence: TGTGCCAGCAGGGAGGGGCCGGGTGAAAAACTGTTTTTT. Translated, it gives CASREGPGEKLFF.

Many counts were recorded for this clone. The chain couples TRBV19 to TRBJ2-7; D is possibly TRBD2 (5 bases). V gave up 0 bases and J gave up 0 bases, with 9 bases separating them. CDR1 and CDR2 from the germline V gene are LNHDA and SQIVND (reference sequence). The CDR3 is 15 residues long. CDR3 region: CASSIDVGDSYEQYF. CDR3 DNA sequence: TGTGCCAGTAGTATAGATGTCGGGGACTCCTACGAGCAGTACTTC.

V usage is TRBV11-2 and J usage is TRBJ2-7, with D uncertain. This CDR3 comprises 13 residues. The V and J ends lost 1 base and 2 bases respectively, with 6 bases between them. CDR1 is SGHAT and CDR2 is FQNNGV in the germline V gene. The CDR3 sequence is CASSLGIAYEQYF. The CDR3 nucleotides read TGTGCCAGCAGCTTAGGCATCGCCTACGAGCAGTACTTC. Supplemented by reference TRBV11-2 and TRBJ2-7, the full variable domain reads EAGVAQSPRYKIIEKRQSVAFWCNPISGHATLYWYQQILGQGPKLLIQFQNNGVVDDSQLPKDRFSAERLKGVDSTLKIQPAKLEDSAVYLCASSLGIAYEQYFGPGTRLTVT.

The rearrangement joins TRBV5-1 to TRBJ2-1; possible D gene TRBD2, 6 bases. This CDR3 comprises 15 residues. Germline V gives CDR1 SGHRS, CDR2 YFSETQ. V shed 3 bases and J shed 0 bases, with 10 bases lying between them. Written as DNA, the CDR3 is TGCGCCAGCAGCTACAGTAGCGGCTCCTACAATGAGCAGTTCTTC. This codes for CASSYSSGSYNEQFF.

The chain carries TRBV2 and TRBJ1-4; D is uncertain. The CDR3 is 15 residues long. The germline V gene encodes CDR1 SNHLY and CDR2 FYNNEI. The V gene lost 7 bases and the J gene lost 0 bases, with 12 bases spanning the gap. The CDR3 nucleotides read TGTGCCAGCACCAGGACTCTAGCAACTAATGAAAAACTGTTTTTT. Translating it yields CASTRTLATNEKLFF.